This TCR beta chain was sequenced for a study of control samples from healthy donors and cancer patients. The CDR3 is made up of 15 amino acids. Looked up from germline, CDR1 is MGHDK and CDR2 is SYGVNS. V was pared by 4 bases and J by 3 bases, with 6 bases of the junction left unmatched. Libraries were prepared by immunoSEQ multiplex PCR; TCRdb keeps only in-frame clonotypes and omits some of them. The sample shows about 89,000 clones, around 86% of them seen only once. This sequence was found in a man aged 25-45 years in good health. Sequencing was performed on blood. The chain is built from TRBV25-1 and TRBJ2-7, with TRBD1 identical over 10 bases. CDR3 in DNA: TGTGCCAGCAGTGCGGGGACAGGGGCGAACTACGAGCAGTACGTC. As protein: CASSAGTGANYEQYV.